This is a list of T cell receptor beta chains from one sample in a study of Ad26.COV2.S vaccination and SARS-CoV-2 variants. TCRdb's copy holds only in-frame clones and misses some; the assay was immunoSEQ multiplex PCR. The sample gives about 400,000 clones, 92% of which show up once; over 1.5% is in the top ten. Sequenced here: peripheral blood, sampled in a trial of Ad26.COV2.S vaccine versus placebo. All receptors come from a person between 18 and 65 years old who received the Ad26.COV2.S COVID-19 vaccine or a placebo. CDR3s include the opening cysteine and the closing phenylalanine or tryptophan. Each record gives: J gene, V gene, D gene, CDR3 protein, CDR3 DNA. The D gene is left open where the match is weak.

J gene: TRBJ1-2
V gene: TRBV6-5
D gene: -
CDR3 protein: CASKFPGFYGYTF
CDR3 DNA: TGTGCCAGCAAATTCCCAGGATTCTATGGCTACACCTTC

J gene: TRBJ2-7
V gene: TRBV3-1/TRBV3-2
D gene: TRBD1
CDR3 protein: CASSRTGVEQYF
CDR3 DNA: TGTGCCAGCAGCCGGACAGGGGTCGAGCAGTACTTC

J gene: TRBJ1-1
V gene: TRBV12-3/TRBV12-4
D gene: -
CDR3 protein: CASSFGLNTEAFF
CDR3 DNA: TGTGCCAGCAGTTTCGGGCTGAACACTGAAGCTTTCTTT

J gene: TRBJ2-1
V gene: TRBV30
D gene: -
CDR3 protein: CAWSLIGDEQFF
CDR3 DNA: TGTGCCTGGAGCCTAATCGGGGACGAGCAGTTCTTC

J gene: TRBJ1-2
V gene: TRBV9
D gene: TRBD1
CDR3 protein: CASSPGTGRVHGYTF
CDR3 DNA: TGTGCCAGCAGCCCAGGGACAGGGAGAGTCCATGGCTACACCTTC

J gene: TRBJ2-7
V gene: TRBV7-9
D gene: TRBD1
CDR3 protein: CASSFGTGGYRYEQYF
CDR3 DNA: TGTGCCAGCAGCTTTGGGACAGGGGGTTATCGCTACGAGCAGTACTTC

J gene: TRBJ1-2
V gene: TRBV6-6
D gene: -
CDR3 protein: CASRKEDRTPYGYTF
CDR3 DNA: TGTGCCAGCAGAAAAGAGGACCGTACTCCCTATGGCTACACCTTC

J gene: TRBJ1-2
V gene: TRBV12-3/TRBV12-4
D gene: -
CDR3 protein: CASSRGTDGYTF
CDR3 DNA: TGTGCCAGCAGCCGTGGGACGGATGGCTACACCTTC

J gene: TRBJ2-7
V gene: TRBV6-5
D gene: -
CDR3 protein: CASSYSLSYEQYF
CDR3 DNA: TGTGCCAGCAGTTATAGTTTGAGCTACGAGCAGTACTTC

J gene: TRBJ1-2
V gene: TRBV29-1
D gene: TRBD1
CDR3 protein: CSVVGQGATSYGYTF
CDR3 DNA: TGCAGCGTTGTCGGGCAGGGGGCGACCAGCTATGGCTACACCTTC

J gene: TRBJ2-7
V gene: TRBV12-1
D gene: -
CDR3 protein: CASSFLPGQWEQYF
CDR3 DNA: TGTGCCAGCAGCTTTTTGCCAGGGCAATGGGAGCAGTACTTC

J gene: TRBJ1-6
V gene: TRBV3-1/TRBV3-2
D gene: -
CDR3 protein: CASSRGPSNRSPLHF
CDR3 DNA: TGTGCCAGCAGCCGAGGGCCCTCCAACAGGTCACCCCTCCACTTT

J gene: TRBJ2-2
V gene: TRBV7-2
D gene: -
CDR3 protein: CASSFRGAGELFF
CDR3 DNA: TGTGCCAGCAGCTTCAGGGGCGCCGGGGAGCTGTTTTTT

J gene: TRBJ2-5
V gene: TRBV27
D gene: -
CDR3 protein: CASSLGGGQGTQYF
CDR3 DNA: TGTGCCAGCAGTTTAGGGGGTGGCCAGGGAACCCAGTACTTC

J gene: TRBJ1-4
V gene: TRBV6-5
D gene: TRBD1
CDR3 protein: CASSLGQGLSEKLFF
CDR3 DNA: TGTGCCAGCAGCCTCGGACAGGGACTGAGTGAAAAACTGTTTTTT